This TCR beta chain was documented in a study of identical twins. The study, taken as a whole, reports: Clonotypes of the beta chain that were abundant in cord blood carried fewer insertions (memory repertoires showed none).

Each cDNA held unique molecular identifiers, and template switching gave it a universal primer site. TCRdb itself ran the 5' RACE reads through MiXCR, one entry per CDR3 protein. Here the sample spans about 300,000 distinct CDR3 sequences, roughly 12% being singletons. This clonotype was seen at least ten times. Its target is not known. The V and J ends lost 2 bases and 10 bases respectively, with 6 bases between them. CDR1 MDHEN and CDR2 SYDVKM come from the germline V gene. The CDR3 is 11 residues long. The data also belong to a second study, concerning yellow fever vaccine responses in identical twins.

The sequence derives from a woman between 18 and 29 years old in good health. The chain joins TRBV28 to TRBJ2-1; the D is unclear. The sequencing sample was made of CD8+ T cells sorted from blood. For the CDR3, the DNA is TGTGCCAGCAGTTTAAATCGGGAGCAGTTCTTC. Its translation is CASSLNREQFF.